The sequence of this T cell receptor (beta chain) was determined in a study of CD8 T cells in ankylosing spondylitis. Study observations and caveats: In ankylosing spondylitis blood, a motif of eight highly homologous TCR beta variants appeared characteristic. Some of the motif variants had earlier been found in reactive arthritis patients' fluid and blood. The authors found the disease-linked clones to be CD8+ and relatively rare in peripheral blood.

V was shortened by 7 bases and J by 6 bases, with 12 bases between the two germline ends. This CDR3 comprises 13 residues. Germline CDR1 reads MDHEN; CDR2 reads SYDVKM. This clonotype came up many times. What it binds is unknown. Via MiXCR, TCRdb re-called the 5' RACE reads, giving one row per CDR3 protein. The data show about 140,000 distinct CDR3 sequences, with 8% to 9% seen just once and 7.3% held by the top ten. Sequenced input: synovial fluid, either unsorted or a sorted T cell fraction (not recorded which). This chain uses TRBV28 with TRBJ1-4; D is possibly TRBD1 (5 bases). This TCR was recovered from a male donor with ankylosing spondylitis. CDR3 nucleotide sequence: TGTGCCAGCACCCCCGGGACGGATGAAAAACTGTTTTTT. Amino acid sequence: CASTPGTDEKLFF.